The present entry profiles one T cell receptor beta chain with its context. This sample is drawn from a study of shared clonotypes between healthy human individuals. The input for sorted-subset replicate PCRs was approximately 190 ng DNA, some 28,000 T cell genomes. Using immunoSEQ multiplex PCR, the repertoire was profiled, and TCRdb retains in-frame clones only, with some absent. The table has a few million clones, 93% seen once. Germline CDR1 and CDR2: MNHEY and SVGAGI. CDR3 length: 16 amino acids. Deletions cut 2 bases from V and 4 bases from J, with 16 bases between. CD4+ cells were split into CD45RA+ naive and CD45RA-negative memory subsets.

The clonotype was recovered from a young man in good health. Some clones in this sample may be carry-over from other donors' samples. The material sequenced was naive CD4+ T cells from PBMCs. Subset specified: CD45RA+ positively selected. The chain links TRBV6-5 to TRBJ2-3; the D call may be TRBD1 or TRBD2 (6 bases each). The CDR3 DNA reads TGTGCCAGCAGTTACGGCGGGACACCGTCGCCAGATACGCAGTATTTT. Its protein product is CASSYGGTPSPDTQYF.